Listed below are T cell receptor beta chains from one sample, sequenced in a study of blood T cell repertoires in COVID-19. Clones were sequenced by immunoSEQ multiplex PCR, and TCRdb holds only the in-frame ones, with some missing. The data contain 130,000 or so clones, about 86% of them singletons. Sequenced material: peripheral blood. These receptors were collected from a woman aged 60 to 75 with acute or convalescent COVID-19. Both conserved end residues are part of each CDR3. Each record gives: D gene, J gene, V gene, clone size, CDR3 protein, CDR3 DNA. A D gene is named only where the DNA matches it firmly. Rows may omit the clone size; those that give it use once, few, many or a size class.

>.|TRBJ2-3|TRBV12-3/TRBV12-4|.
CASSSPGTDTQYF
TGTGCCAGCAGTTCCCCGGGGACAGATACGCAGTATTTT
>.|TRBJ1-2|TRBV4-2|.
CASSLPTLGYGYTF
TGTGCCAGCAGCCTCCCTACCCTAGGCTATGGCTACACCTTC
>.|TRBJ2-2|TRBV12-3/TRBV12-4|.
CARLVSRTGELFF
TGTGCGAGGTTGGTCTCGAGGACCGGGGAGCTGTTTTTT
>.|TRBJ2-7|TRBV20-1|.
CSAASSYEQYF
TGCAGTGCTGCTAGCTCCTACGAGCAGTACTTC
>.|TRBJ2-1|TRBV5-1|.
CASSFEAGRGSNNEQFF
TGCGCCAGCAGCTTTGAGGCGGGGCGGGGCTCTAACAATGAGCAGTTCTTC
>TRBD1|TRBJ2-7|TRBV5-1|.
CASSLDPGTGNYEQYF
TGCGCCAGCAGCTTGGATCCCGGGACAGGGAACTACGAGCAGTACTTC
>.|TRBJ2-3|TRBV24-1|.
CATSDPRGALLSTDTQYF
TGTGCCACCAGTGATCCTCGGGGGGCCCTGCTCAGCACAGATACGCAGTATTTT
>.|TRBJ1-1|TRBV11-2|.
CATTPGLDTEAFF
TGTGCCACCACACCAGGGTTGGACACTGAAGCTTTCTTT
>TRBD2|TRBJ2-2|TRBV27|.
CASSPIAGGVPGELFF
TGTGCCAGCAGTCCCATAGCGGGGGGCGTCCCCGGGGAGCTGTTTTTT
>.|TRBJ2-1|TRBV20-1|.
CSARDMRKQFF
TGCAGTGCTAGAGATATGAGGAAGCAGTTCTTC
>.|TRBJ2-3|TRBV10-3|once
CAISEPDSPDTQYF
TGTGCCATCAGTGAACCCGACTCGCCAGATACGCAGTATTTT
>.|TRBJ2-3|TRBV29-1|.
CSVDPGSPDTQYF
TGCAGCGTTGATCCCGGGAGCCCCGATACGCAGTATTTT
>.|TRBJ2-7|TRBV18|.
CASSPPLGVGSYEQYF
TGTGCCAGCTCACCACCGTTAGGGGTTGGGTCCTACGAGCAGTACTTC
>.|TRBJ1-2|TRBV5-4|.
CASSPRNWEGAYGYTF
TGTGCCAGCAGCCCGCGGAACTGGGAAGGGGCATATGGCTACACCTTC
>.|TRBJ1-4|TRBV4-1|.
CASSQVGGVSEKLFF
TGCGCCAGCAGCCAAGTTGGAGGGGTTAGCGAAAAACTGTTTTTT
>.|TRBJ1-1|TRBV7-6|.
CASSPEGGAGTEAFF
TGTGCCAGCAGCCCTGAGGGAGGGGCGGGCACTGAAGCTTTCTTT
>TRBD1|TRBJ1-2|TRBV30|once
CAWSVPGGYGYTF
TGTGCCTGGAGTGTACCAGGGGGATATGGCTACACCTTC
>.|TRBJ1-2|TRBV6-5|few
CASARRINPYGYTF
TGTGCCAGCGCCAGGCGCATAAACCCGTATGGCTACACCTTC
>.|TRBJ2-1|TRBV5-1|.
CASSLGVAEQFF
TGCGCCAGCAGCTTGGGGGTAGCCGAGCAGTTCTTC
>.|TRBJ1-1|TRBV12-2|.
CASRLVPVPGLMNTEAFF
TGTGCAAGTCGCTTAGTCCCAGTTCCGGGACTCATGAACACTGAAGCTTTCTTT
>TRBD1|TRBJ1-2|TRBV6-5|.
CASNPAGGENYGYTF
TGTGCCAGCAATCCAGCAGGGGGAGAAAACTATGGCTACACCTTC
>.|TRBJ2-7|TRBV7-2|.
CASSLDDNPVYEQYF
TGTGCCAGCAGCTTAGACGACAACCCAGTCTACGAGCAGTACTTC